A single sample gave rise to the 28 T cell receptor beta chains below, sequenced in a study of response to subunit inactivated influenza vaccine. One entry per CDR3 protein results from TCRdb running MiXCR on the RT-PCR reads. The sample yields roughly 630,000 distinct CDR3 sequences, 11% to 15% seen once. The source material was PBMCs from blood, sampled around two weeks before vaccination. The receptors were gathered from a man in his forties or fifties who received an inactivated influenza vaccine.

This clonotype came up a few times. The rearrangement links TRBV11-1 to TRBJ2-6; TRBD1 aligns across 8 bases. With V trimmed by 3 bases and J by 2 bases, 9 bases remained unmatched. CDR3 length: 18 amino acids. The germline V gene encodes CDR1 SGHAT and CDR2 FQDESV (reference sequence). This CDR3 reads CASSFRDRTFAGANVLTF. As DNA, the CDR3 is TGTGCCAGCAGCTTCCGGGACAGGACCTTCGCTGGGGCCAACGTCCTGACTTTC.

This chain uses TRBV28 with TRBJ2-3; D is perhaps TRBD2 (6 bases). The germline CDR1 and CDR2 sequences are MDHEN and SYDVKM. The CDR3 extends over 14 amino acids. V lost 6 bases and J 3 bases, leaving 13 bases between the germline ends. For the CDR3, the DNA is TGTGCCAGCAGAGTTGGGGGGTCGACAGATACGCAGTATTTT. Translating gives CASRVGGSTDTQYF.

The CDR3 nucleotides are TGTGCTAGTGGTTTGGACCTGACCGGGACAGGCCCTGAAAAACTGTTTTTT. As protein: CASGLDLTGTGPEKLFF. This chain links TRBV12-5 with TRBJ1-4; 8 nucleotides agree with TRBD1. CDR3 length: 17 residues. Germline CDR1 LGHNT, CDR2 FRNRAP. V shed 1 base and J 7 bases; nucleotides not matched to a gene: 11.

Ten or more counts support this clonotype. The V gene is TRBV5-1, the J gene TRBJ2-7, with a possible D match to TRBD1 (7 bases). The germline gives CDR1 SGHRS, CDR2 YFSETQ. This CDR3 is 16 amino acids long. Trimming took off 2 bases at V and 0 bases at J, with 15 bases between the two ends. The CDR3: CASSFRSGGSSYEQYF. CDR3 in DNA: TGCGCCAGCAGCTTCAGATCAGGGGGGAGCTCCTACGAGCAGTACTTC.

This clonotype was picked up many times. This chain links TRBV18 with TRBJ2-5; tentatively, D is TRBD2 (6 bases). This CDR3 is built from 14 residues. V was cut by 0 bases and J by 5 bases, with 10 bases left in between. Germline V gene data show CDR1 as KGHSH and CDR2 as LQKENI. For the CDR3, the DNA is TGTGCCAGCTCACCACCGGAGGAGGGGGAGACCCAGTACTTC. It yields the protein CASSPPEEGETQYF.

This clonotype was seen only a few times. This CDR3 reads CASSGGGSVYNEQFF. Here the CDR3 DNA reads TGCGCCAGCAGCGGGGGGGGGTCCGTCTACAATGAGCAGTTCTTC. The chain links TRBV5-1 to TRBJ2-1; TRBD2 matches 7 bases. This CDR3 spans 15 amino acids. The junction had 7 bases not matched to a gene; V was cut back by 4 bases and J by 3 bases. Germline CDR1 reads SGHRS; CDR2 reads YFSETQ.

This rearrangement joins TRBV14 to TRBJ2-2; a weak D match, TRBD1 (6 bases). The CDR3 has 13 amino acids. Germline CDR1 reads SGHDN; CDR2 reads FVKESK. V was shortened by 4 bases and J by 6 bases, with 9 bases between the two germline ends. CDR3 sequence (DNA): TGTGCCAGCAGCCCTCGACAGGCCGGGGAGCTGTTTTTT. It yields the protein CASSPRQAGELFF.

This clonotype was seen ten or more times. V gene TRBV25-1 combines with J gene TRBJ2-7, with 10 positions matching TRBD2. Germline trimming cut 2 bases from V and 7 bases from J; bases unmatched to any gene: 11. The CDR3 is 16 residues long. The germline V gene encodes CDR1 MGHDK and CDR2 SYGVNS. CDR3 region: CASSERSLAGVGEQYF. The CDR3 DNA reads as TGTGCCAGCAGTGAAAGATCGCTAGCGGGAGTTGGGGAGCAGTACTTC.

This chain links TRBV29-1 with TRBJ2-7, with no clear D. The CDR3 runs 13 residues. Germline V gene sequence: CDR1 SQVTM, CDR2 ANQGSEA. The ends were cut back, 5 bases at V and 2 bases at J, with 13 bases in the middle. DNA for the CDR3: TGCAGCGTTTCCGTTATTGAACCCTACGAGCAGTACTTC. This sequence encodes CSVSVIEPYEQYF.

The CDR3 sequence: CASKSPSGTETQYF. The CDR3 DNA sequence: TGTGCCAGCAAGTCGCCTAGCGGGACAGAGACCCAGTACTTC. The chain recombines TRBV6-1 with TRBJ2-5; 9 bases are shared with TRBD2. The CDR3 totals 14 residues. V trimming: 7 bases; J trimming: 4 bases; junction bases outside the gene matches: 7. Germline CDR1 MNHNS, CDR2 SASEGT.

This clonotype has at least ten counts. This rearrangement joins TRBV2 to TRBJ2-2; D is possibly TRBD1 (6 bases). The V gene lost 6 bases and the J gene lost 6 bases, with 8 bases spanning the gap. Germline CDR1 reads SNHLY; CDR2 reads FYNNEI. The CDR3 is 12 amino acids. DNA of the CDR3: TGTGCCAGCAGCACAGGGCCCGGGGAGCTGTTTTTT. It translates to CASSTGPGELFF.

This clonotype was picked up many times. This chain uses TRBV20-1 with TRBJ2-1; 12 bases are a match to TRBD2. V lost 5 bases, J lost 7 bases, and 6 bases stayed unmatched. The length of the CDR3 is 14 residues. Germline V gene lookup returns CDR1 DFQATT and CDR2 SNEGSKA (reference sequence). The CDR3: CSAPTSGRLNEQFF. For the CDR3, the DNA is TGCAGTGCTCCGACTAGCGGGAGACTGAATGAGCAGTTCTTC.

This clonotype was seen repeatedly, ten times or more. This chain uses TRBV5-1 with TRBJ2-5; D is possibly TRBD2 (6 bases). Deletions cut 2 bases from V and 5 bases from J, with 16 bases between. The germline V gene has CDR1 SGHRS and CDR2 YFSETQ. There are 15 residues in the CDR3. The CDR3 nucleotides read TGCGCCAGCAGCTTCTCGGGAGACTACTATGAGACCCAGTACTTC. Amino acid sequence: CASSFSGDYYETQYF.

V gene TRBV4-3 combines with J gene TRBJ2-5; 7 nucleotides align to TRBD1. The CDR3 is 17 amino acids. CDR1 is LGHNA and CDR2 is YSLEER in the germline V gene. Trimming cost V 0 bases and J 3 bases; bases outside gene matches: 10. CDR3 nucleotides: TGCGCCAGCAGCCAAGATATACAGGGGTCGTGGAAAGAGACCCAGTACTTC. This gives the protein CASSQDIQGSWKETQYF.

This clonotype came up a few times. The chain has TRBV20-1 and TRBJ2-2; 13 bases are shared with TRBD2. V lost 6 bases, J lost 5 bases, and 6 bases stayed unmatched. The V gene's germline CDR1 is DFQATT and CDR2 SNEGSKA (reference sequence). The length of the CDR3 is 15 residues. The CDR3 region is CSASGLAGNTGELFF. The CDR3 DNA sequence: TGCAGTGCCTCGGGACTAGCGGGGAATACCGGGGAGCTGTTTTTT.

This clonotype has a handful of counts. This chain joins TRBV7-9 and TRBJ1-1; D is possibly TRBD1 (5 bases). Germline-derived CDR1 and CDR2 are SEHNR and FQNEAQ (reference sequence). Trimming removed 1 base at V and 7 bases at J, with 13 bases between. This CDR3 has 14 residues. CDR3 DNA sequence: TGTGCCAGCAGCTTAGTTTCAGGGCGGAGTGAAGCTTTCTTT. Translated: CASSLVSGRSEAFF.

The genes are TRBV14 and TRBJ1-1, with a weak D call TRBD1 (6 bases). V was trimmed by 6 bases and J by 11 bases, leaving 16 bases between them. CDR1 is SGHDN and CDR2 is FVKESK in the germline V gene. This CDR3 comprises 12 residues. CDR3 DNA sequence: TGTGCCAGCAGGAGAGGGGGAGCCCGCGCTTTCTTT. This codes for CASRRGGARAFF.

This clonotype was counted only a few times. This rearrangement joins TRBV27 to TRBJ1-1; 8 bases match TRBD1. Germline V gene data show CDR1 as MNHEY and CDR2 as SMNVEV (reference sequence). The CDR3 runs 16 residues. The trim removed 5 bases at V and 4 bases at J, leaving 12 bases unmatched. The CDR3, as DNA: TGTGCCAGCAGTACCAAGGACAGGGCGGGGGCCACTGAAGCTTTCTTT. Translation gives CASSTKDRAGATEAFF.

J is TRBJ2-7 and V is TRBV18; TRBD1 matches 8 bases. Looked up from germline, CDR1 is KGHSH and CDR2 is LQKENI. V was pared by 3 bases and J by 3 bases, with 7 bases of the junction left unmatched. The CDR3 has 15 residues. CDR3 in DNA: TGTGCCAGCTCACCGATACAGGGGGGCAGCTACGAGCAGTACTTC. Residues: CASSPIQGGSYEQYF.

Points on this clonotype: At one boundary the junction diverges from the germline segment, which might be a read error. The V call is TRBV7-9, the J call TRBJ2-1; tentatively, D is TRBD2 (6 bases). The CDR3 is 16 amino acids. Germline V lookup: CDR1 SEHNR, CDR2 FQNEAQ (reference sequence). CDR3 protein: CASILGGGVWPNEQFF. The CDR3 nucleotides are TGTGCCAGCATCTTAGGTGGCGGGGTGTGGCCCAATGAGCAGTTCTTC.

This clonotype showed up many times. The chain recombines TRBV24-1 with TRBJ1-2, with D perhaps matching TRBD1 (5 bases). The V gene lost 2 bases and the J gene lost 3 bases, with 6 bases spanning the gap. The CDR3 loop spans 13 amino acids. CDR1 is KGHDR, CDR2 SFDVKD, per germline. CDR3 sequence (DNA): TGTGCCACCAGTGATTCCAGGGACTATGGCTACACCTTC. Encoded protein: CATSDSRDYGYTF.

This clonotype showed up just a few times. This chain links TRBV28 with TRBJ2-7, with 8 nucleotides matching TRBD2. J lost 2 bases, V lost 3 bases, and 6 bases had no gene match. CDR3 length: 15 residues. CDR1 and CDR2 from the germline V gene are MDHEN and SYDVKM. This chain's CDR3 is CASSLRGVTPYEQYF. Written as DNA, the CDR3 is TGTGCCAGCAGTTTGCGGGGGGTTACCCCCTACGAGCAGTACTTC.

Only a few counts were recorded for this clonotype. CDR3 sequence reads: CASSPPTGASGNTIYF. The CDR3, as DNA: TGTGCCAGCAGCCCCCCAACAGGGGCCTCTGGAAACACCATATATTTT. The chain combines TRBV7-9 with TRBJ1-3, with 7 bases identical to TRBD1. Losses at the gene ends were 5 bases for V and 0 bases for J; bases not matched to a gene: 7. The germline CDR1 and CDR2 sequences are SEHNR and FQNEAQ (reference sequence). The length of the CDR3 is 16 residues.

The chain links TRBV20-1 to TRBJ2-3, with D perhaps assigned TRBD1 or TRBD2 (5 bases each). Germline CDR1 DFQATT, CDR2 SNEGSKA (reference sequence). V dropped 1 base and J dropped 0 bases, with 14 bases sitting between them. The CDR3 has 16 residues. In nucleotides, the CDR3 is TGCAGTGCTAGAGGACGCCGGTGGGGGAGCACAGATACGCAGTATTTT. Its translation: CSARGRRWGSTDTQYF.

The chain links TRBV7-6 to TRBJ1-1; unclear D gene. The CDR3 has 13 residues. V gave up 4 bases and J gave up 4 bases, with 10 bases separating them. Looked up from germline, CDR1 is SGHVS and CDR2 is FNYEAQ. The chain's CDR3 is CASSSDEGTEAFF. Written as DNA, the CDR3 is TGTGCCAGCAGCTCGGACGAAGGCACTGAAGCTTTCTTT.

Only a few counts were recorded for this clonotype. The chain couples TRBV15 to TRBJ1-6; unclear D gene. The germline V gene encodes CDR1 LNHNV and CDR2 YYDKDF (reference sequence). This CDR3 is 12 amino acids long. V gave up 2 bases and J gave up 14 bases, with 10 bases separating them. The CDR3 spells CATSRPGKSLHF. Here the CDR3 DNA reads TGTGCCACCAGCAGACCGGGGAAGTCCCTCCACTTT.

This clonotype was counted many times. The chain recombines TRBV4-2 with TRBJ1-1; TRBD1 agrees at 7 bases. The CDR3 sequence is 16 residues long. Germline trimming cut 2 bases from V and 5 bases from J; bases unmatched to any gene: 11. The germline V gene encodes CDR1 LGHNA and CDR2 YNFKEQ. CDR3 coding DNA: TGTGCCAGCAGCCAATTAGGGGGCAGGGGCTCGACTGAAGCTTTCTTT. Translation gives CASSQLGGRGSTEAFF.

This clonotype has just a few counts. The V and J genes are TRBV6-1 and TRBJ2-3; 7 bases agree with TRBD1. Germline V gene data show CDR1 as MNHNS and CDR2 as SASEGT. The CDR3 has 15 residues. The J segment lost 2 bases and the V segment lost 6 bases, leaving 8 bases of the junction unmatched. DNA for the CDR3: TGTGCCAGCAGCCTTGGGGGACAGAACACAGATACGCAGTATTTT. It encodes CASSLGGQNTDTQYF.